The clone carrying this TCR beta chain was counted at least ten times. No antigen is known for it. What was amplified from RNA transcripts were TCR beta CDR3 regions. HTBI primers drove first-round RT-PCR of the TCR CDR3. Each CDR3 protein gets one entry after TCRdb re-called the multiplex PCR reads with MiXCR. The profile shows around 190,000 distinct CDR3 sequences, 15% to 20% of them singletons. The germline gives CDR1 SEHNR, CDR2 FQNEAQ (reference sequence). The CDR3 length is 14 residues. With 7 bases removed from V and 4 bases from J, the gap between germline ends came to 16 bases. These data come from a study of T cells in Graves' hyperthyroidism and ophthalmopathy. Study outcomes and limitations: Blood also held most thyroid clonotypes expanded beyond 0.001.

The receptor's source is a woman in her forties or fifties with Graves' hyperthyroidism. Sequenced sample: blood. This chain connects TRBV7-9 to TRBJ1-2; tentative D call: TRBD1 (6 bases). Written as DNA, the CDR3 is TGTGCCAGCAAAGGTTGGGACACGACCTATGGCTACACCTTC. This sequence encodes CASKGWDTTYGYTF.